This TCR beta chain was identified during a study of tumor-infiltrating lymphocytes in primary liver carcinoma. As regards this clonotype: No antigen is known for it.

Notes on the study in general: Researchers report that only about 8-24% of top clones turned up in all five tumor regions. Less overlap was seen in tumor-adjacent and tumor-blood pairs than in tumor region pairs.

A constant-region primer served to make TCR beta cDNA from about 490 ng total RNA. Three nested multiplex PCR rounds, a slightly modified ARM-PCR, produced the libraries for TCR beta. A C-beta reverse primer was combined with TRBV1-TRBV30 forward primers in the first two PCR rounds, and each round had 10 cycles. MiXCR was run by TCRdb on the multiplex PCR reads, yielding one entry per CDR3 protein. Of 50,000 to 70,000 distinct CDR3 sequences in the sample, 60% to 85% are singletons; the top ten hold roughly three fifths. DNA and RNA were both co-extracted from 20-30 mg of bulk tissue that had not been sorted. The ends were cut back, 7 bases at V and 15 bases at J, with 16 bases in the middle. CDR1 is MDHEN and CDR2 is SYDVKM in the germline V gene. This CDR3 contains 12 residues.

The receptor's source is a man aged 40-50 years with primary liver carcinoma and hepatitis B virus infection. Sequencing used liver tumor tissue from sampling region 2. This sample's subset: tumor region T2, inferior pole. The chain has TRBV28 and TRBJ1-6; TRBD1 might be the D (5 bases). The CDR3 loop reads CASNFTGHDLHF. Written as DNA, the CDR3 is TGTGCCAGCAATTTTACAGGCCATGACCTCCACTTT. Full variable domain (remainder filled in from reference TRBV28 and TRBJ1-6): DVKVTQSSRYLVKRTGEKVFLECVQDMDHENMFWYRQDPGLGLRLIYFSYDVKMKEKGDIPEGYSVSREKKERFSLILESASTNQTSMYLCASNFTGHDLHFGNGTRLTVT.